A selection of T cell receptor beta chains follows, all from one sample in a study of technical replicates of blood from several donors. The method was immunoSEQ multiplex PCR; TCRdb's version includes in-frame clones alone and lacks a portion of them. This table has tens of thousands of clones, 97% appearing once. Sample: T cells isolated from PBMCs. These receptors originate from a human donor in good health. The CDR3 runs from the conserved cysteine through the conserved F or W. Fields, in order: CDR3 length, V gene, clone size, J gene, D gene, CDR3 DNA, CDR3 protein. D genes are given only for firm matches. Rows give clone size only sometimes, using once, few, many, or a class for an expanded clone.

CDR3 length: 14
V gene: TRBV13
clone size: .
J gene: TRBJ1-1
D gene: TRBD1
CDR3 DNA: TGTGCCAGCAGCCATGGGACAGGTTTGACTGAAGCTTTCTTT
CDR3 protein: CASSHGTGLTEAFF

CDR3 length: 14
V gene: TRBV5-6
clone size: .
J gene: TRBJ2-2
D gene: .
CDR3 DNA: TGTGCCAGTGCAGAGGGAACGAACACCGGGGAGCTGTTTTTT
CDR3 protein: CASAEGTNTGELFF

CDR3 length: 11
V gene: TRBV2
clone size: .
J gene: TRBJ1-4
D gene: .
CDR3 DNA: TGTGCCAGCAGGAGGGGGGAAAAACTGTTTTTT
CDR3 protein: CASRRGEKLFF

CDR3 length: 14
V gene: TRBV4-1
clone size: .
J gene: TRBJ1-1
D gene: .
CDR3 DNA: TGCGCCAGCAGCCCCCCCGAACAACAGGGAGAAGCTTTCTTT
CDR3 protein: CASSPPEQQGEAFF

CDR3 length: 18
V gene: TRBV6-1
clone size: once
J gene: TRBJ2-2
D gene: TRBD2
CDR3 DNA: TGTGCCAGCAGTGAAGATTTGGGACTAGCGGTTTTTACCGGGGAGCTGTTTTTT
CDR3 protein: CASSEDLGLAVFTGELFF

CDR3 length: 11
V gene: TRBV19
clone size: .
J gene: TRBJ2-1
D gene: .
CDR3 DNA: TGTGCCAGTAGTATTCGGAATGAGCAGTTCTTC
CDR3 protein: CASSIRNEQFF

CDR3 length: 12
V gene: TRBV27
clone size: .
J gene: TRBJ2-7
D gene: TRBD1
CDR3 DNA: TGTGCCAGCAAGATTACAGGGGACGAGCAGTACTTC
CDR3 protein: CASKITGDEQYF

CDR3 length: 15
V gene: TRBV2
clone size: .
J gene: TRBJ2-5
D gene: TRBD2
CDR3 DNA: TGTGCCAGCATTCGGGGGGATAGACTCCAAGAGACCCAGTACTTC
CDR3 protein: CASIRGDRLQETQYF

CDR3 length: 16
V gene: TRBV19
clone size: once
J gene: TRBJ2-3
D gene: .
CDR3 DNA: TGTGCCAGTAGCCTCGGGGGTTGGGAAGCGAGCAATACGCAGTATTTT
CDR3 protein: CASSLGGWEASNTQYF

CDR3 length: 15
V gene: TRBV5-1
clone size: .
J gene: TRBJ1-3
D gene: TRBD1
CDR3 DNA: TGCGCCAGCAGCGCCTACAGGGGCACCGGAAACACCATATATTTT
CDR3 protein: CASSAYRGTGNTIYF

CDR3 length: 15
V gene: TRBV10-1
clone size: .
J gene: TRBJ2-5
D gene: TRBD2
CDR3 DNA: TGCGCCAGCAGCCGGACTAGCGGGGGTAGAGAGACCCAGTACTTC
CDR3 protein: CASSRTSGGRETQYF